Following are 27 T cell receptor beta chains from one sample sequenced in a study of cytomegalovirus exposure and HLA in healthy donors. Use of 60 Vbeta and 13 Jbeta primers characterized the PCR. Clones were sequenced by immunoSEQ multiplex PCR, and TCRdb holds only the in-frame ones, with some missing. The sample has about 130,000 clones; about 83% are singletons. The sample taken for sequencing was PBMCs. The receptors come from a girl aged 2 to 10 in good health and CMV-seronegative.

The chain carries TRBV4-2 and TRBJ2-5; D unresolved. V was clipped by 1 base and J by 5 bases, with 8 bases between them. This CDR3 has 13 residues. Germline CDR1 reads LGHNA; CDR2 reads YNFKEQ. This CDR3 reads CASSQGGPETQYF. CDR3 sequence (DNA): TGTGCCAGCAGCCAAGGTGGCCCGGAGACCCAGTACTTC.

This sequence joins TRBV2 and TRBJ1-4, with D perhaps matching TRBD1 (6 bases). Trimming took 3 bases from V and 2 from J, leaving 10 bases between them. Per germline, CDR1 SNHLY and CDR2 FYNNEI. The CDR3 totals 15 residues. The DNA of the CDR3 is TGTGCCAGCAGTGACAGGGGTTGGACTAATGAAAAACTGTTTTTT. As protein: CASSDRGWTNEKLFF. The complete variable domain, with remaining parts taken from reference TRBV2 and TRBJ1-4, reads EPEVTQTPSHQVTQMGQEVILRCVPISNHLYFYWYRQILGQKVEFLVSFYNNEISEKSEIFDDQFSVERPDGSNFTLKIRSTKLEDSAMYFCASSDRGWTNEKLFFGSGTQLSVL.

This clone has just one count. The DNA of the CDR3 is TGTGCCAGCAGCCGCGGACTAGATTCTTACGAGCAGTACTTC. Encoded protein: CASSRGLDSYEQYF. V gene TRBV4-2 combines with J gene TRBJ2-7; 7 nucleotides line up with TRBD2. The V gene end was trimmed by 4 bases and the J gene end by 4 bases; junction bases not matched to a gene: 7. CDR3 length: 14 amino acids. The germline V gene has CDR1 LGHNA and CDR2 YNFKEQ.

The rearrangement links TRBV27 to TRBJ2-1, with a possible D match to TRBD1 (5 bases). CDR1 and CDR2 (germline): MNHEY, SMNVEV (reference sequence). Trimming removed 5 bases from V and 5 bases from J, with 13 bases in between. The CDR3 covers 14 residues. The CDR3, as DNA: TGTGCCAGCAGTCTCTCAGTGGGGCACAATGAGCAGTTCTTC. Amino acid sequence: CASSLSVGHNEQFF.

The chain joins TRBV6-1 to TRBJ2-7, with a weak D call TRBD2 (5 bases). The CDR3 has 12 residues. Trimming removed 5 bases at V and 2 bases at J, with 7 bases between. The V gene's germline CDR1 is MNHNS and CDR2 SASEGT. DNA for the CDR3: TGTGCCAGCAGTCCGGGAACCTACGAGCAGTACTTC. It encodes CASSPGTYEQYF.

The chain recombines TRBV27 with TRBJ2-1; 11 nucleotides agree with TRBD2. V dropped 2 bases and J dropped 5; count of bases not matched to a gene: 2. Germline CDR1 MNHEY, CDR2 SMNVEV (reference sequence). CDR3 size: 15 residues. The CDR3 loop reads CASSLGTSGHNEQFF. Written as DNA, the CDR3 is TGTGCCAGCAGTTTAGGGACTAGCGGTCACAATGAGCAGTTCTTC.

This clone has just one count. The CDR3 DNA sequence: TGTGCCAGCAGCCGCGACAGTGTCAATGAGCAGTTCTTC. Translation gives CASSRDSVNEQFF. The chain employs TRBV7-2 and TRBJ2-1, with TRBD1 as a possible D gene (5 bases). The CDR3 is made up of 13 amino acids. CDR1 and CDR2 from the germline V gene are SGHTA and FQGNSA. Trimming left V 5 bases short and J 6 bases short, with 11 bases between.

The chain recombines TRBV7-2 with TRBJ2-2; D is unresolved. Trimming cost V 1 base and J 7 bases, with 16 bases left between them. The germline V gene has CDR1 SGHTA and CDR2 FQGNSA. This CDR3 comprises 16 residues. The CDR3 is CASSLDWVARVGELFF. DNA of the CDR3: TGTGCCAGCAGCTTAGATTGGGTGGCCCGGGTCGGGGAGCTGTTTTTT.

The rearrangement links TRBV4-2 to TRBJ1-4, with D hard to call. This CDR3 contains 17 residues. Germline values: CDR1 LGHNA, CDR2 YNFKEQ. The V gene lost 4 bases and the J gene lost 6 bases, with 21 bases spanning the gap. The CDR3 coding sequence is TGTGCCAGCAGCCCCCCGACGGCGGAAACCGACCATGAAAAACTGTTTTTT. The encoded protein is CASSPPTAETDHEKLFF.

The chain employs TRBV7-2 and TRBJ2-2, with D possibly matching TRBD2 (6 bases). The V and J ends lost 1 base and 1 base respectively, with 10 bases between them. From germline, CDR1 is SGHTA and CDR2 FQGNSA. The CDR3 length is 16 residues. The CDR3 bases are TGTGCCAGCAGCTTAGGAGGTAGCGGGAACACCGGGGAGCTGTTTTTT. Protein product: CASSLGGSGNTGELFF.

J is TRBJ1-4 and V is TRBV19, with D hard to call. The ends were cut back, 6 bases at V and 5 bases at J, with 13 bases in the middle. CDR3 length: 14 amino acids. Germline values: CDR1 LNHDA, CDR2 SQIVND (reference sequence). In DNA form, the CDR3 reads TGTGCCAGTAGCCCTCTCCGAGGGAATGAAAAACTGTTTTTT. This translates into CASSPLRGNEKLFF.

The chain joins TRBV5-4 to TRBJ2-5; D uncertain. V lost 0 bases, J lost 4 bases, and 16 bases lay in between. This CDR3 is 16 amino acids long. Germline values: CDR1 SGHNT, CDR2 YYREEE (reference sequence). This CDR3 is CASSLEAAVGRETQYF. Here the CDR3 DNA reads TGTGCCAGCAGCTTGGAGGCGGCGGTCGGTCGAGAGACCCAGTACTTC.

J is TRBJ1-2 and V is TRBV12-5, with TRBD1 as a possible D gene (6 bases). V was pared by 3 bases and J by 8 bases, with 25 bases between. This CDR3 has 17 amino acids. CDR1 is LGHNT and CDR2 is FRNRAP in the germline V gene. The CDR3 sequence is CASGFRLSRDIEAGYTF. The CDR3 DNA is TGTGCTAGTGGTTTCCGGTTATCCCGGGACATCGAAGCAGGCTACACCTTC. The full variable domain, completed using reference TRBV12-5 and TRBJ1-2, is DARVTQTPRHKVTEMGQEVTMRCQPILGHNTVFWYRQTMMQGLELLAYFRNRAPLDDSGMPKDRFSAEMPDATLATLKIQPSEPRDSAVYFCASGFRLSRDIEAGYTFGSGTRLTVV.

The CDR3 DNA sequence: TGTGCCACCCAGACACAAGGGGGAATGAACACTGAAGCTTTCTTT. It yields the protein CATQTQGGMNTEAFF. The genes are TRBV6-5 and TRBJ1-1, with a weak D call TRBD1 (6 bases). From germline, CDR1 is MNHEY and CDR2 SVGAGI. The ends were cut back, 10 bases at V and 0 bases at J, with 18 bases in the middle. The CDR3 loop spans 15 amino acids.

The V call is TRBV29-1, the J call TRBJ2-3; 7 bases line up with TRBD1. From germline, CDR1 is SQVTM and CDR2 ANQGSEA. The CDR3 has 14 residues. Here the CDR3 DNA reads TGCACCGCCGCTGGGGCAGGGGGATTTGATACGCAGTATTTT. This translates into CTAAGAGGFDTQYF.

This rearrangement joins TRBV7-3 to TRBJ2-7, with D possibly TRBD1 on 5 matching bases. Trimming left V 5 bases short and J 0 bases short, with 8 bases between. CDR3 length: 13 amino acids. Germline V gives CDR1 SGHTA, CDR2 FQGTGA. CDR3 loop: CASSPDSSYEQYF. The CDR3 DNA reads as TGTGCCAGCAGCCCAGACAGCTCCTACGAGCAGTACTTC.

This chain links TRBV7-3 with TRBJ2-5; D not certain. Germline loops: CDR1 SGHTA, CDR2 FQGTGA. The CDR3 covers 15 residues. Trimming stripped 0 bases from V and 2 bases from J, with 10 bases between. The CDR3 region is CASSLTWSEQETQYF. The CDR3 DNA follows: TGTGCCAGCAGCTTAACGTGGTCAGAACAAGAGACCCAGTACTTC.

This rearrangement joins TRBV5-6 to TRBJ2-3; D is undetermined. V was trimmed by 0 bases and J by 5 bases, leaving 7 bases between them. The CDR3 extends over 13 amino acids. Germline V gene sequence: CDR1 SGHDT, CDR2 YYEEEE. The CDR3 DNA reads as TGTGCCAGCAGCTTGGCAACGAGAGATACGCAGTATTTT. Translation: CASSLATRDTQYF.

This chain joins TRBV4-2 and TRBJ2-1; D is ambiguous. Trimming pared 0 bases from V and 3 bases from J, leaving 3 bases between. CDR1 LGHNA and CDR2 YNFKEQ come from the germline V gene. The CDR3 spans 13 residues. CDR3 DNA: TGTGCCAGCAGCCAAGACCTCTACAATGAGCAGTTCTTC. Its translation: CASSQDLYNEQFF.

V is TRBV11-3 and J is TRBJ1-1; D call uncertain. Trimming left V 10 bases short and J 4 bases short, with 16 bases between. The CDR3 covers 13 residues. The germline V gene has CDR1 SGHNT and CDR2 YENEEA. The CDR3 here is CAIQPWSPTEAFF. In DNA form, the CDR3 reads TGTGCCATCCAGCCTTGGAGCCCCACTGAAGCTTTCTTT.

This chain connects TRBV5-6 to TRBJ2-5; 11 nucleotides match TRBD2. The J call may be in error: the DNA end matches TRBJ2-7 better. This CDR3 has 13 residues. Per the germline V gene, CDR1 is SGHDT and CDR2 is YYEEEE. For the CDR3, the DNA is TGTGCCACACGACTAGCGGGAACGTACGAGCAGTACTTC. Protein: CATRLAGTYEQYF.

This chain uses TRBV6-4 with TRBJ2-6; no firm D call. The CDR3 runs to 15 residues. Per germline, CDR1 MRHNA and CDR2 SNTAGT. V lost 0 bases and J lost 4, with 7 bases in between. The CDR3 reads CASSDSEAGANVLTF. The CDR3 DNA sequence: TGTGCCAGCAGTGACTCTGAGGCAGGGGCCAACGTCCTGACTTTC.

The V gene is TRBV28, the J gene TRBJ2-7, with a weak D call TRBD2 (5 bases). The germline V and J ends were trimmed by 5 bases and 6 bases, with 11 bases remaining between them. Per the germline V gene, CDR1 is MDHEN and CDR2 is SYDVKM. The CDR3 totals 12 residues. CDR3 DNA: TGTGCCAGCAGTACTACCGGGGTCGAGCAGTACTTC. Translating gives CASSTTGVEQYF.

As regards this clone: The sample carries other DNA sequences with the same CDR3. The chain has TRBV5-6 and TRBJ2-7, with a possible D match to TRBD2 (5 bases). V was pared by 0 bases and J by 1 base, with 5 bases between. CDR1 is SGHDT and CDR2 is YYEEEE in the germline V gene. The CDR3 loop spans 13 amino acids. The DNA for the CDR3 is TGTGCCAGCAGCTTGGCGGGATCCTACGAGCAGTACTTC. Its translation: CASSLAGSYEQYF.

The rearrangement uses TRBV7-3 and TRBJ2-2; D gene ambiguous. The germline CDR1 and CDR2 sequences are SGHTA and FQGTGA. V lost 5 bases, J lost 7 bases, and 23 bases lay in between. The CDR3 consists of 17 residues. The CDR3 here is CASSLERRSRSVGELFF. CDR3 in DNA: TGTGCCAGCAGCCTGGAACGACGTAGCCGGTCGGTCGGGGAGCTGTTTTTT.

The chain combines TRBV7-8 with TRBJ2-6; no reliable D call. Germline CDR1 and CDR2: SGHVS and FQNEAQ. The CDR3 has 14 amino acids. Trimming removed 3 bases from V and 2 bases from J, with 5 bases in between. CDR3 DNA sequence: TGTGCCAGCAGCTTTCGAGCTGGGGCCAACGTCCTGACTTTC. Its translation: CASSFRAGANVLTF.

The chain carries TRBV6-5 and TRBJ1-5; D uncertain. CDR1 and CDR2 from the germline V gene are MNHEY and SVGAGI. The CDR3 is made up of 14 amino acids. Trimming cost V 5 bases and J 0 bases, with 8 bases left between them. CDR3 amino acids: CASSDQDSNQPQHF. For the CDR3, the DNA is TGTGCCAGCAGTGACCAGGATAGCAATCAGCCCCAGCATTTT.